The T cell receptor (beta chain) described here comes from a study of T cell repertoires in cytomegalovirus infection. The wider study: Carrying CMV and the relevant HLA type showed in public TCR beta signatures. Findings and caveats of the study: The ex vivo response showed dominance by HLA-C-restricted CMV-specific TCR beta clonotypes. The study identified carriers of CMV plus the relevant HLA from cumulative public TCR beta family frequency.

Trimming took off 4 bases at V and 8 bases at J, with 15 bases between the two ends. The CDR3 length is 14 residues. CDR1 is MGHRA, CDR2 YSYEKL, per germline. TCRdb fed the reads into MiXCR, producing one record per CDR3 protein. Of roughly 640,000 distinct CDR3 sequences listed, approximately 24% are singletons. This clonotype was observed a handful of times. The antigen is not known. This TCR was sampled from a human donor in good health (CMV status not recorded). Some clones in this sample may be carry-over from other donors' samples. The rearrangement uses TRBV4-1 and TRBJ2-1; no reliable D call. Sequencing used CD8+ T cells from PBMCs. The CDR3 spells CASSRSAGMDEQFF. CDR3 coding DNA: TGCGCCAGCAGCCGTTCTGCAGGTATGGATGAGCAGTTCTTC.